This entry lists 18 T cell receptor beta chains sequenced from one sample in a study of identical twins. MiXCR, run by TCRdb on the 5' RACE reads, gives a single entry per CDR3 protein. This table has 260,000 or so distinct CDR3 sequences, approximately 7.8% appearing once. The data were also submitted as part of a second study, on yellow fever vaccine responses in identical twins.

Source material: CD8+ T cells sorted from blood. The receptor set was obtained from a young woman in good health.

V is TRBV4-1 and J is TRBJ2-2, with a weak D call TRBD1 (5 bases). Per the germline V gene, CDR1 is MGHRA and CDR2 is YSYEKL. This CDR3 region has 15 residues. Trimming removed 4 bases from V and 4 bases from J, with 13 bases in between. This CDR3 is CASSLDSLFTGELFF. The CDR3 DNA reads as TGCGCCAGCAGCCTCGACAGTCTGTTCACCGGGGAGCTGTTTTTT.

The table lists this clonotype with many counts. The rearrangement uses TRBV29-1 and TRBJ1-1; perhaps TRBD1 as D (5 bases). Trimming took 4 bases from V and 1 from J, leaving 13 bases between them. The CDR3 consists of 14 residues. Looked up from germline, CDR1 is SQVTM and CDR2 is ANQGSEA. Here the CDR3 DNA reads TGCAGCGTTGTAGGGGCAGGGTGGAACACTGAAGCTTTCTTT. Its translation: CSVVGAGWNTEAFF.

This chain links TRBV20-1 with TRBJ2-1, with 10 nucleotides matching TRBD2. Germline V CDR1 and CDR2: DFQATT, SNEGSKA (reference sequence). V shed 5 bases and J 8 bases; nucleotides not matched to a gene: 12. This CDR3 is built from 15 residues. The CDR3 bases are TGCAGTGCTGCTCCACTAGCGGGGAGGGGGGATGAGCAGTTCTTC. Its protein product is CSAAPLAGRGDEQFF.

Only a few counts were recorded for this clonotype. The gene calls are TRBV2 and TRBJ1-5; D not certain. The length of the CDR3 is 14 residues. Germline V gives CDR1 SNHLY, CDR2 FYNNEI. V shed 3 bases and J shed 0 bases, with 6 bases lying between them. The DNA of the CDR3 is TGTGCCAGCAGTGATGGTTATAGCAATCAGCCCCAGCATTTT. Translation gives CASSDGYSNQPQHF.

This clonotype has ten or more counts. The rearrangement joins TRBV11-2 to TRBJ2-1; D might be TRBD1 (5 bases). V shed 1 base and J shed 9 bases, with 7 bases lying between them. Germline assignment: CDR1 SGHAT and CDR2 FQNNGV. The CDR3 totals 12 residues. CDR3 DNA: TGTGCCAGCAGCTTAGGGGGCGGTGAGCAGTTCTTC. Amino acids: CASSLGGGEQFF.

On this clonotype itself: At one end, the junction sequence differs from germline, possibly due to a read error. V gene TRBV5-5 combines with J gene TRBJ2-2; TRBD2 is a possible D gene (5 bases). Germline CDR1 reads SGHKS; CDR2 reads YYEKEE (reference sequence). This CDR3 is 14 amino acids long. The CDR3 region is CASSSELLTWELLF. CDR3 DNA sequence: TGTGCCAGCAGCTCGGAGCTCCTCACCTGGGAGCTGCTTTTT.

This clonotype turned up a few times. This chain links TRBV7-6 with TRBJ2-1, with 10 bases matching TRBD2. Germline CDR1 SGHVS, CDR2 FNYEAQ. The CDR3 runs to 16 residues. Unmatched junction bases numbered 12, after V lost 5 bases and J lost 8 bases. Here the CDR3 reads CASSKMTSGWRDEQFF. In DNA, the CDR3 is TGTGCCAGCAGCAAGATGACTAGCGGGTGGCGCGATGAGCAGTTCTTC.

This clonotype was observed a handful of times. The J gene is TRBJ1-5, the V gene TRBV3-1; TRBD1 agrees at 8 bases. V trimming: 4 bases; J trimming: 4 bases; junction bases outside the gene matches: 3. The CDR3 sequence is 14 residues long. Per germline, CDR1 LGHDT and CDR2 YNNKEL (reference sequence). CDR3 sequence: CASSRQGKNQPQHF. The CDR3 region has the DNA TGTGCCAGCAGCCGACAGGGGAAGAATCAGCCCCAGCATTTT.

The J gene is TRBJ1-2, the V gene TRBV7-8; 8 bases map to TRBD1. CDR3 length: 19 residues. Germline CDR1 is SGHVS and CDR2 is FQNEAQ. The junction had 21 bases not matched to a gene; V was cut back by 1 base and J by 8 bases. The CDR3 spells CASSLGPQWTGTSLTGYTF. CDR3 DNA: TGTGCCAGCAGCTTAGGTCCTCAGTGGACAGGGACATCTCTAACCGGCTACACCTTC.

This clonotype occurred many times. The V gene is TRBV2, the J gene TRBJ2-3; D is undetermined. Germline values: CDR1 SNHLY, CDR2 FYNNEI. The CDR3 is made up of 12 amino acids. V lost 3 bases to trimming and J lost 6 bases, with 7 bases between them. The CDR3 sequence: CASSDLADTQYF. As DNA, the CDR3 is TGTGCCAGCAGTGATCTGGCGGATACGCAGTATTTT.

A few counts support this clonotype. The chain uses TRBV12-3 or TRBV12-4 and TRBJ2-7, with TRBD1 identical over 8 bases. The ends lost 2 bases at V and 7 bases at J; junction bases unmatched: 7. The CDR3 sequence is 14 residues long. CDR3 residues: CASSLTGGGDEQYF. The CDR3 DNA reads TGTGCCAGCAGTTTAACAGGGGGAGGTGATGAGCAGTACTTC.

The chain has TRBV3-1 and TRBJ2-5; no clear D gene. The ends were cut back, 6 bases at V and 0 bases at J, with 11 bases in the middle. This CDR3 region has 14 residues. Per the germline V gene, CDR1 is LGHDT and CDR2 is YNNKEL (reference sequence). The CDR3 DNA sequence: TGTGCCAGCAGTACGATCCGGGACCAAGAGACCCAGTACTTC. Its protein product is CASSTIRDQETQYF.

V usage is TRBV27 and J usage is TRBJ1-6, with 9 bases identical to TRBD1. The CDR3 has 14 amino acids. Germline V gene data show CDR1 as MNHEY and CDR2 as SMNVEV (reference sequence). V dropped 5 bases and J dropped 13; count of bases not matched to a gene: 9. The CDR3, as DNA: TGTGCCAGCAGTCCGTGGGACAGGGTATCCCCCCTCCACTTT. This gives the protein CASSPWDRVSPLHF.

The gene calls are TRBV27 and TRBJ2-7; unclear D gene. Germline CDR1 is MNHEY and CDR2 is SMNVEV (reference sequence). The length of the CDR3 is 13 residues. V lost 2 bases to trimming and J lost 7 bases, with 12 bases between them. In DNA form, the CDR3 reads TGTGCCAGCAGTTTAACCCCTCGGCGGGAGCAGTACTTC. It is translated as CASSLTPRREQYF.

This clonotype was observed many times. This chain connects TRBV12-3 or TRBV12-4 to TRBJ1-5; 8 nucleotides line up with TRBD1. The length of the CDR3 is 14 residues. V lost 6 bases to trimming and J lost 4 bases; unmatched junction nucleotides: 5. Written as DNA, the CDR3 is TGTGCCAGCAGCTGGACAGGGAGTAATCAGCCCCAGCATTTT. This translates into CASSWTGSNQPQHF.

This clonotype was seen many times. The V call is TRBV5-6, the J call TRBJ2-3; D is tentatively TRBD1 or TRBD2 (5 bases each). CDR1 SGHDT and CDR2 YYEEEE come from the germline V gene. The CDR3 runs 13 residues. Between the trimmed V and J ends, which lost 0 bases and 5 bases, there was a span of 7 bases. CDR3 in DNA: TGTGCCAGCAGCTTGGATGGGGGAGATACGCAGTATTTT. Translating it yields CASSLDGGDTQYF.

The chain couples TRBV29-1 to TRBJ2-5, with 10 bases lining up with TRBD1. The trim removed 6 bases at V and 5 bases at J, leaving 12 bases unmatched. Germline CDR1 and CDR2: SQVTM and ANQGSEA. This CDR3 has 15 residues. In DNA form, the CDR3 reads TGCAGCGTCCAAGCCTGGGACAGGGGTTTGGAGACCCAGTACTTC. Its translation is CSVQAWDRGLETQYF.

The chain combines TRBV4-1 with TRBJ2-7; the match to TRBD2 covers 14 bases. The CDR3 consists of 17 residues. Trimming removed 2 bases from V and 2 bases from J; junction bases left unmatched: 5. Germline CDR1 and CDR2: MGHRA and YSYEKL. The CDR3 DNA reads as TGCGCCAGCAGCCAACCCGGACTAGCGGGAGGCCCCTACGAGCAGTACTTC. It yields the protein CASSQPGLAGGPYEQYF.